This TCR beta chain was identified in a study of CD8 T cells in Susac syndrome. The CDR3 runs 14 residues. V was pared by 3 bases and J by 4 bases, with 10 bases between. Germline V gene data show CDR1 as LGHNA and CDR2 as YSLEER. Random-hexamer reverse transcription was applied to roughly 0.5 to 1 ug RNA. TCRdb used MiXCR to reprocess the immunoSEQ multiplex PCR reads, holding one entry per CDR3 protein. The sample holds 250,000 to 300,000 distinct CDR3 sequences; 65% to 90% are singletons and the top ten take 0.2% to 0.25%. This sequence originates from a human donor with multiple sclerosis. This chain joins TRBV4-3 and TRBJ2-1; D possibly uses TRBD1 or TRBD2 (5 bases each). Specimen: CD8+ T cells from PBMCs. The CDR3 DNA sequence: TGCGCCAGCAGCCAGGGGGACGCATACAATGAGCAGTTCTTC. It specifies CASSQGDAYNEQFF.